Listed here are 5 T cell receptor beta chains from one sample, sequenced in a study of blood T cell repertoires in COVID-19. Sequencing used immunoSEQ multiplex PCR; TCRdb keeps in-frame clones, though not all of them. The sample has more than 200,000 clones, around 88% seen once. Specimen: peripheral blood. The origin of the receptors is a man in his forties with active or convalescent COVID-19.

This sequence joins TRBV19 and TRBJ2-3; 12 bases line up with TRBD2. The CDR3 sequence is 15 residues long. Unmatched junction bases numbered 7, after V lost 9 bases and J lost 3 bases. Germline CDR1 LNHDA, CDR2 SQIVND (reference sequence). CDR3 coding DNA: TGTGCCAGCAGCGAGACTAGCGGGAGTACAGATACGCAGTATTTT. It codes for CASSETSGSTDTQYF.

The rearrangement joins TRBV5-1 to TRBJ1-1, with no clear D. This CDR3 contains 13 residues. Looked up from germline, CDR1 is SGHRS and CDR2 is YFSETQ. Trimming pared 5 bases from V and 4 bases from J, leaving 12 bases between. CDR3 DNA sequence: TGCGCCAGCAGAAGGGAGGAGAGCACTGAAGCTTTCTTT. This translates into CASRREESTEAFF.

V usage is TRBV7-9 and J usage is TRBJ2-5; 7 bases align to TRBD1. The CDR3 loop spans 12 amino acids. Germline V gives CDR1 SEHNR, CDR2 FQNEAQ (reference sequence). The J segment lost 10 bases and the V segment lost 5 bases, leaving 7 bases of the junction unmatched. CDR3 coding DNA: TGTGCCAGCAGCCAACAATCAGGGGGCCAGTACTTC. Translating gives CASSQQSGGQYF.

The rearrangement links TRBV27 to TRBJ2-7, with 10 bases identical to TRBD2. V dropped 4 bases and J dropped 2; count of bases not matched to a gene: 5. CDR1 is MNHEY and CDR2 is SMNVEV in the germline V gene (reference sequence). This CDR3 has 15 amino acids. The CDR3 DNA is TGTGCCAGCAGTTCCCTAGCGGGAGCGACCTACGAGCAGTACTTC. It translates to CASSSLAGATYEQYF.

This clone turned up a few times. The chain links TRBV11-3 to TRBJ2-5; D is ambiguous. The V end lost 2 bases, the J end lost 7 bases, and 5 bases lay between the germline ends. CDR1 is SGHNT, CDR2 YENEEA, per germline. The CDR3 is made up of 11 amino acids. CDR3 in DNA: TGTGCCAGCAGCTTACAGCGGACCCAGTACTTC. Protein sequence: CASSLQRTQYF. The full variable domain, its missing parts supplied by reference TRBV11-3 and TRBJ2-5, is EAGVVQSPRYKIIEKKQPVAFWCNPISGHNTLYWYLQNLGQGPELLIRYENEEAVDDSQLPKDRFSAERLKGVDSTLKIQPAELGDSAVYLCASSLQRTQYFGPGTRLLVL.